Listed below are T cell receptor beta chains from one sample, sequenced in a study of regulatory T cells in long-lasting Graves disease. Using its own MiXCR run on the multiplex PCR reads, TCRdb lists one record per CDR3 protein. Of 540,000 or so distinct CDR3 sequences in the sample, 13% are singletons; the top ten hold under 10%. This sample also belongs to another study, concerning T cells in Graves' hyperthyroidism and ophthalmopathy.

The sample here was peripheral blood mononuclear cells (PBMCs), taken at new diagnosis, from a patient treated with antithyroid drugs. These receptors came from a young man with Graves disease. Both conserved end residues are part of each CDR3. D genes are given only for firm matches. Not every row has a clone size; where given, it reads once, few, many or a size class.

j_gene,d_gene,abundance,v_gene,CDR3nt,CDR3aa
TRBJ2-7,.,.,TRBV20-1,TGCAGTGCTAAAGAGGCTAACGGGTTCTCCTACGAGCAGTACTTC,CSAKEANGFSYEQYF
TRBJ2-7,.,many,TRBV9,TGTGCCAGCAGCGTAGAGGACGGGGCCTACGAGCAGTACTTC,CASSVEDGAYEQYF
TRBJ1-2,TRBD1,.,TRBV5-1,TGCGCCAGCAGCAGGACAGGGAGCTCCTATGGCTACACCTTC,CASSRTGSSYGYTF
TRBJ2-7,.,few,TRBV5-1,TGCGCCAGCAAAAACGAGCTACAGGGCCCCTACGAGCAGTACTTC,CASKNELQGPYEQYF
TRBJ2-1,TRBD2,many,TRBV6-2/TRBV6-3,TGTGCCAGCAGTGGACGGACTAGATCCTACAATGAGCAGTTCTTC,CASSGRTRSYNEQFF
TRBJ1-4,TRBD1,few,TRBV5-1,TGCGCCAGCAGCACCACAGGACAGGGGGCGAATGAAAAACTGTTTTTT,CASSTTGQGANEKLFF
TRBJ2-7,.,few,TRBV24-1,TGTGCCACCAGTGATTCCCTTGGGAGGGGGAGGAACGAGCAGTACTTC,CATSDSLGRGRNEQYF
TRBJ2-3,.,many,TRBV5-1,TGCGCCAGCAGCCCGGCCCAGGCTTACACAGATACGCAGTATTTT,CASSPAQAYTDTQYF
TRBJ2-4,.,.,TRBV12-3/TRBV12-4,TGTGCCAGCCAGAACAAGGGGGCCAAAAACATTCAGTACTTC,CASQNKGAKNIQYF
TRBJ1-1,.,.,TRBV5-6,TGTGCCAGCAGCCCCCGTAGAGGCTCTCGGCGGACTGAAGCTTTCTTT,CASSPRRGSRRTEAFF
TRBJ2-1,TRBD2,.,TRBV30,TGTGCCTGGAGTGTGGATAGCGGGAGATGGAATGAGCAGTTCTTC,CAWSVDSGRWNEQFF
TRBJ2-4,TRBD2,.,TRBV6-1,TGTGCCAGCAGAGTACCTGGCGGGAGTTCGGCCAAAAACATTCAGTACTTC,CASRVPGGSSAKNIQYF
TRBJ1-5,.,many,TRBV5-6,TGTGCCAGCAGCTTGCCGGGGTCGGGCCAGCCCCAGCATTTT,CASSLPGSGQPQHF
TRBJ2-5,.,.,TRBV12-3/TRBV12-4,TGTGCCAGCAGTTTATTGCTCCCGGGGCGCGGGGAGGTAGAGACCCAGTACTTC,CASSLLLPGRGEVETQYF
TRBJ2-3,TRBD2,many,TRBV15,TGTGCCACCAGCAGACTTGGGACTAGCGGGAGGGGACGAGATACGCAGTATTTT,CATSRLGTSGRGRDTQYF
TRBJ1-1,TRBD1,many,TRBV10-3,TGTGCCGCCTTAGGACAGGACCTCACTGAAGCTTTCTTT,CAALGQDLTEAFF
TRBJ2-7,.,many,TRBV29-1,TGCAGCGCAAGGACCTCCCGGGCCTCCTACGAGCAGTACTTC,CSARTSRASYEQYF
TRBJ1-4,.,.,TRBV5-1,TGCGCCAGCAGCTTGAGCGCCCCGGGTGAAAAACTGTTTTTT,CASSLSAPGEKLFF
TRBJ2-1,.,many,TRBV24-1,TGTGCCACCAGTGATAGCAGGGTCAATGAGCAGTTCTTC,CATSDSRVNEQFF
TRBJ1-2,.,.,TRBV4-1,TGCGCCAGCAGCCCGACGGTGATCTATGGCTACACCTTC,CASSPTVIYGYTF
TRBJ2-2,TRBD2,.,TRBV2,TGTGCCAGGGCCCGCCTAGCGGGAGGTAACACCGGGGAGCTGTTTTTT,CARARLAGGNTGELFF
TRBJ2-1,TRBD2,few,TRBV24-1,TGTGCCACCAGTGCCTTTACCCCTCTAGCGGACAATGAGCAGTTCTTC,CATSAFTPLADNEQFF
TRBJ1-3,.,.,TRBV15,TGTGCCACCAGCCCGGACACCATATATTTT,CATSPDTIYF
TRBJ2-2,.,many,TRBV27,TGTGCCAGCAGTTTGCAGCAGAAGAACACCGGGGAGCTGTTTTTT,CASSLQQKNTGELFF
TRBJ1-2,TRBD1,many,TRBV18,TGTGCCAGCTCACCCTACCGGGACAGCTATGGCTACACCTTC,CASSPYRDSYGYTF
TRBJ2-7,.,few,TRBV25-1,TGTGCCAGCAGAGGAGACCCCCCCTACGAGCAGTACTTC,CASRGDPPYEQYF
TRBJ1-2,.,few,TRBV15,TGTGCCACCAGCCCCTTTCTATGGGGGTCCTATGGCTACACCTTC,CATSPFLWGSYGYTF
TRBJ2-7,.,many,TRBV5-1,TGCGCCAGCAGCTCCCTGACCGTAGACCCCTACGAGCAGTACTTC,CASSSLTVDPYEQYF
TRBJ2-1,TRBD2,few,TRBV24-1,TGTGCCACCAGGGTCGGTAGCGGGAGGGAGTCCTACAATGAGCAGTTCTTC,CATRVGSGRESYNEQFF
TRBJ2-3,.,.,TRBV9,TGTGCCAGCAGCTCCGGAGGCCGTGGTAACACAGATACGCAGTATTTT,CASSSGGRGNTDTQYF
TRBJ1-4,.,many,TRBV12-3/TRBV12-4,TGTGCCAGCAGCCCCCGTGGGGAAAAACTGTTTTTT,CASSPRGEKLFF
TRBJ1-1,.,many,TRBV13,TGTGCCAGCAGCTTACTCGAGGCAAGCGAGAACACTGAAGCTTTCTTT,CASSLLEASENTEAFF
TRBJ2-1,.,few,TRBV20-1,TGCAGTGCCCGGGTGGTTGAGCAGTTCTTC,CSARVVEQFF
TRBJ2-3,.,few,TRBV6-2/TRBV6-3,TGTGCCAGCAGACCAGACAGCACAGATACGCAGTATTTT,CASRPDSTDTQYF
TRBJ2-3,TRBD1,many,TRBV7-9,TGTGCCAGCAGCGACCTGACAGGGGTGGACACAGATACGCAGTATTTT,CASSDLTGVDTDTQYF
TRBJ2-3,TRBD1,many,TRBV5-1,TGCGCCAGCAGCTCCGGGGACAGGGTGGTGACAGATACGCAGTATTTT,CASSSGDRVVTDTQYF
TRBJ2-2,.,few,TRBV19,TGTGCCAGTAGTATTTCCGAAAGGAACACCGGGGAGCTGTTTTTT,CASSISERNTGELFF
TRBJ2-5,.,many,TRBV20-1,TGCAGTGCGAATAGCGTAGAGACCCAGTACTTC,CSANSVETQYF
TRBJ1-5,TRBD1,few,TRBV4-1,TGCGCCAGCAGCCGGGACAGGGGGAATCAGCCCCAGCATTTT,CASSRDRGNQPQHF
TRBJ2-3,.,many,TRBV12-3/TRBV12-4,.,CASSTSVAPRTDTQYF
TRBJ1-3,.,few,TRBV6-2/TRBV6-3,TGTGCCAGCAGTTATGGAGGAGCATCTGGAAACACCATATATTTT,CASSYGGASGNTIYF
TRBJ1-3,.,many,TRBV6-5,TGTGCCAGCAGTTACTCGGACCTAACTCGCAACACCATATATTTT,CASSYSDLTRNTIYF
TRBJ2-1,.,.,TRBV11-2,TGTGCCAGCAGCCCCTCGGCCGGGACTCGAACCTACAATGAGCAGTTCTTC,CASSPSAGTRTYNEQFF
TRBJ2-4,.,.,TRBV24-1,TGTGCCACGTTAACAGGTGGGAACATTCAGTACTTC,CATLTGGNIQYF
TRBJ1-4,.,few,TRBV12-3/TRBV12-4,TGTGCCAGCAGTTTCCTCGGGCTCACTACAACTAATGAAAAACTGTTTTTT,CASSFLGLTTTNEKLFF
TRBJ2-1,.,once,TRBV6-1,TGTGCCAGCAAGCGACAGGGAGGCAGCTCCTACAATGAGCAGTTCTTC,CASKRQGGSSYNEQFF
TRBJ2-7,.,.,TRBV30,TGTGCCTGGAGCAGCGGAGGGGGGAACTCCTACGAGCAGTACTTC,CAWSSGGGNSYEQYF
TRBJ2-1,TRBD2,few,TRBV20-1,TGCAGTGCTAGAACCACTAGCGGCACCTACAATGAGCAGTTCTTC,CSARTTSGTYNEQFF
TRBJ2-1,.,many,TRBV27,TGTGCCAGCAGTTTCCCCCCCAATGAGCAGTTCTTC,CASSFPPNEQFF
TRBJ2-5,.,many,TRBV27,TGTGCCAGCAGTACCTCGGGGCTAGAAGGGAAGACCCAGTACTTC,CASSTSGLEGKTQYF
TRBJ2-7,.,many,TRBV7-9,TGTGCCAGCAGCTTCAGGCGGAACAACTACGAGCAGTACTTC,CASSFRRNNYEQYF
TRBJ2-3,.,.,TRBV19,TGTGCCAGTAGAAGGGCTCCAGATACGCAGTATTTT,CASRRAPDTQYF